This TCR beta chain was observed in a study of T-cell memory formation after mild COVID-19. Background on the study: TCR clustering was largely donor specific.

The study, taken as a whole, reports: The study found contracting CD4+ clones mainly in CM and EM and contracting CD8+ clones in EMRA. Contracting clones from day 15 to 85 showed balanced CD4/CD8; later expanders favored CD4+.

V was trimmed by 0 bases and J by 3 bases, leaving 15 bases between them. The CDR3 has 16 residues. The germline V gene has CDR1 LGHNA and CDR2 YSLEER. Worth noting for this clonotype: Its antigen remains unknown.

TCRdb re-called the 5' RACE reads with MiXCR, one entry per CDR3 protein. The data hold around 320,000 distinct CDR3 sequences, with around 28% observed a single time. The sample taken for sequencing was PBMCs or a T cell subset sorted from them (not recorded which). This clonotype was obtained from an adult woman who had mild COVID-19 (a few samples of this study predate the infection). Cell type and time point are not known. This chain joins TRBV4-3 and TRBJ2-7; the D gene is possibly TRBD2 (6 bases). In nucleotides, the CDR3 is TGCGCCAGCAGCCAAGAATGGAGGGTCGGGAGCTACGAGCAGTACTTC. Translating it yields CASSQEWRVGSYEQYF.